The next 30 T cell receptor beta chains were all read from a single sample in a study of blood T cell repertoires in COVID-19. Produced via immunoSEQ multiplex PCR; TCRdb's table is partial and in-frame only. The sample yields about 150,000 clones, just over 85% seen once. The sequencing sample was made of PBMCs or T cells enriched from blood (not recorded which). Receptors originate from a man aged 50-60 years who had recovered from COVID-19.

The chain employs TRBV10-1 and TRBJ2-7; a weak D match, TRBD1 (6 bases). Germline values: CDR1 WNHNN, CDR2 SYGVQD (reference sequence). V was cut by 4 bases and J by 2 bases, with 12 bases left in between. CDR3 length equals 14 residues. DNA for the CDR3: TGCGCCAGCAGTGGGAGGACAGCAACCTACGAGCAGTACTTC. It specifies CASSGRTATYEQYF.

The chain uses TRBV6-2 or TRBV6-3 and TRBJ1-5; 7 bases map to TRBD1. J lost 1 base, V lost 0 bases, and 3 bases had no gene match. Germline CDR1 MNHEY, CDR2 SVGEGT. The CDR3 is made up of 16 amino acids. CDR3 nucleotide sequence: TGTGCCAGCAGTTACTCTGGCAGGGGGAGCAATCAGCCCCAGCATTTT. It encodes CASSYSGRGSNQPQHF.

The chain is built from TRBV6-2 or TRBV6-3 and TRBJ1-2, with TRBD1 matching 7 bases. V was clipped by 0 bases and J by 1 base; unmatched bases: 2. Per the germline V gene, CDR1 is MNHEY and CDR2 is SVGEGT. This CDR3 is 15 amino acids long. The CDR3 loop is CASSYSWDSNYGYTF. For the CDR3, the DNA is TGTGCCAGCAGTTACTCTTGGGACAGTAACTATGGCTACACCTTC.

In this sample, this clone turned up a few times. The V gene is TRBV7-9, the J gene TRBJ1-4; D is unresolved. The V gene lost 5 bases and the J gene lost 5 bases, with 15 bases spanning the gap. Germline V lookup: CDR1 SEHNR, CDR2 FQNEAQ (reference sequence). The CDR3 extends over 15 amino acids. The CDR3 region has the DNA TGTGCCAGCAGCCATAGCGGGATACCGAATGAAAAACTGTTTTTT. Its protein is CASSHSGIPNEKLFF.

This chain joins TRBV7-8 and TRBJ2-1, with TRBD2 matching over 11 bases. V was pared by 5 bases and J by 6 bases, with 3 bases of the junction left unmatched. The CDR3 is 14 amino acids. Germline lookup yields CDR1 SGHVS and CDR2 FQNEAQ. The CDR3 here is CASSPGTSGNEQFF. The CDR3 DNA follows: TGTGCCAGCAGCCCCGGGACTAGCGGCAATGAGCAGTTCTTC.

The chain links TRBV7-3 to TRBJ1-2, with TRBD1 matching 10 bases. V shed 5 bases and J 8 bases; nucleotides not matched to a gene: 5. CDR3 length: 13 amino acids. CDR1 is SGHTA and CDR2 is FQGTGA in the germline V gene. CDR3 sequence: CASSPKTGGGYTF. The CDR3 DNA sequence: TGTGCCAGCAGCCCCAAGACAGGGGGCGGCTACACCTTC. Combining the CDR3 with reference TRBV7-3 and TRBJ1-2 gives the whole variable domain GAGVSQTPSNKVTEKGKYVELRCDPISGHTALYWYRQSLGQGPEFLIYFQGTGAADDSGLPNDRFFAVRPEGSVSTLKIQRTERGDSAVYLCASSPKTGGGYTFGSGTRLTVV.

CDR3 loop: CATSRGAQETQYF. CDR3 in DNA: TGTGCCACCAGCAGGGGGGCCCAAGAGACCCAGTACTTC. This chain links TRBV15 with TRBJ2-5; tentatively, D is TRBD1 (6 bases). The germline V gene has CDR1 LNHNV and CDR2 YYDKDF (reference sequence). Between the trimmed V and J ends, which lost 3 bases and 1 base, there was a span of 6 bases. This CDR3 spans 13 amino acids.

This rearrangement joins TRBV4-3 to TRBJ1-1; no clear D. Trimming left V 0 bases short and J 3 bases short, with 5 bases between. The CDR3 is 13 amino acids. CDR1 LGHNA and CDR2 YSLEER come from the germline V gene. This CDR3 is CASSQELHTEAFF. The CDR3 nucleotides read TGCGCCAGCAGCCAAGAACTTCACACTGAAGCTTTCTTT.

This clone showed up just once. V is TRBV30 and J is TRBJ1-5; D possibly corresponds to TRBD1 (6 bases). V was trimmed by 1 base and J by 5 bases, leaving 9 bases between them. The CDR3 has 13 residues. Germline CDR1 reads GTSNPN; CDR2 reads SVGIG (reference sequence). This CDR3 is CAWSAGAHQPQHF. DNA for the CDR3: TGTGCCTGGAGTGCAGGGGCTCATCAGCCCCAGCATTTT.

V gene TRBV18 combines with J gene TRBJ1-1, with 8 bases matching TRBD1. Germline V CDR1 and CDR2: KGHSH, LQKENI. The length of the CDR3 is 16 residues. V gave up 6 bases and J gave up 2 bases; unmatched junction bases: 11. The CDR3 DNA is TGTGCCAGCTCCCCTACTTTAGGACAGGGAAACACTGAAGCTTTCTTT. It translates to CASSPTLGQGNTEAFF. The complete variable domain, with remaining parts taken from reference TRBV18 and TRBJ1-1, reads NAGVMQNPRHLVRRRGQEARLRCSPMKGHSHVYWYRQLPEEGLKFMVYLQKENIIDESGMPKERFSAEFPKEGPSILRIQQVVRGDSAAYFCASSPTLGQGNTEAFFGQGTRLTVV.

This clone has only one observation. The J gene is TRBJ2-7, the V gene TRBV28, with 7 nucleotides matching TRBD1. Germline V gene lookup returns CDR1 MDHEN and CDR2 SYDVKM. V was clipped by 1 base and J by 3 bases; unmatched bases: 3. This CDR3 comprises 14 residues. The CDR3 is CASSLSQGYYEQYV. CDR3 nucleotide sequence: TGTGCCAGCAGTTTATCACAGGGGTACTACGAGCAGTACGTC.

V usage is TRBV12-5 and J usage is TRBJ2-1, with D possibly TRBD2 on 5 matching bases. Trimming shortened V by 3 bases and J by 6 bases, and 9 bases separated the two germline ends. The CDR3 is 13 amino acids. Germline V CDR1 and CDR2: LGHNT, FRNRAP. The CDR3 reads CASGLSGSNEQFF. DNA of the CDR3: TGTGCTAGTGGTTTATCGGGGAGCAATGAGCAGTTCTTC.

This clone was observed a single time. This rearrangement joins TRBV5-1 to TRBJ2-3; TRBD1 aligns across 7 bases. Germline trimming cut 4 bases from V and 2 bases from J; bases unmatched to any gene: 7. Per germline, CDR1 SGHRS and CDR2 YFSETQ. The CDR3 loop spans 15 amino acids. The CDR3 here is CASSEGTAYTDTQYF. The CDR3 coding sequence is TGCGCCAGCAGCGAGGGGACAGCTTACACAGATACGCAGTATTTT.

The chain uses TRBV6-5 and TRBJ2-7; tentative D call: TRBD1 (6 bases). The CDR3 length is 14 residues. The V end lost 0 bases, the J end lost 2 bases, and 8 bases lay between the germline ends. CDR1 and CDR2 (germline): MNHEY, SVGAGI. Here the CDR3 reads CASSYSGTTYEQYF. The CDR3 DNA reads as TGTGCCAGCAGTTACTCGGGGACAACCTACGAGCAGTACTTC.

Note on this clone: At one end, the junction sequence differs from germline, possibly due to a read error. Here the CDR3 reads CASTPEGQGTQYF. CDR3 DNA sequence: TGTGCCAGCACCCCGGAGGGTCAAGGGACCCAGTACTTC. V is TRBV11-1 and J is TRBJ2-5, with D possibly being TRBD2 (6 bases). Germline V gives CDR1 SGHAT, CDR2 FQDESV (reference sequence). The CDR3 consists of 13 residues.

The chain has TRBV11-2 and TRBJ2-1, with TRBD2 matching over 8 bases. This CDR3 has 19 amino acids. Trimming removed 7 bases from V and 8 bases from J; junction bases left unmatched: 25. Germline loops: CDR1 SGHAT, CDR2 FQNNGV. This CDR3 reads CASNPLGASGFSLNYEQFF. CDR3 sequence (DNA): TGTGCCAGCAATCCCCTCGGGGCTAGCGGGTTCTCTCTCAATTATGAGCAGTTCTTC.

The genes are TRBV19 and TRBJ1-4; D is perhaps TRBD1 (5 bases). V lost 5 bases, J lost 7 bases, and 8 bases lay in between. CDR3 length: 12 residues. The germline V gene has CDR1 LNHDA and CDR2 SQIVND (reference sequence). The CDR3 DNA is TGTGCCAGTAGTCCCAGGGCTGAAAAACTGTTTTTT. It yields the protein CASSPRAEKLFF.

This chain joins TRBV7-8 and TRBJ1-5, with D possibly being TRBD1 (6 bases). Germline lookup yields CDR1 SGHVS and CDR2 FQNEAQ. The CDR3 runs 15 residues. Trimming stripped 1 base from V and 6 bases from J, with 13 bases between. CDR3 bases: TGTGCCAGCAGCTTAGACACAGGGAGTCGTCAGCCCCAGCATTTT. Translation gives CASSLDTGSRQPQHF.

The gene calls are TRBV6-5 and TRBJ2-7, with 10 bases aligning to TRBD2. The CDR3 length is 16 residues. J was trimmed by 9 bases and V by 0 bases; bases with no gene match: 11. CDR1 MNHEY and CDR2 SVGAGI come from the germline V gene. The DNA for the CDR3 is TGTGCCAGCAGTTACTCGAGTAGCAGCGGGAGGGCCGGGCAGTACTTC. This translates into CASSYSSSSGRAGQYF.

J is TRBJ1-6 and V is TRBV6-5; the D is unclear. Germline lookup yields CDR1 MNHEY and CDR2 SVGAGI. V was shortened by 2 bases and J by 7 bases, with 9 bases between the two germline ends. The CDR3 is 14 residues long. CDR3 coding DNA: TGTGCCAGCAGTTACCGGGGAGGGAATTCACCCCTCCACTTT. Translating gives CASSYRGGNSPLHF.

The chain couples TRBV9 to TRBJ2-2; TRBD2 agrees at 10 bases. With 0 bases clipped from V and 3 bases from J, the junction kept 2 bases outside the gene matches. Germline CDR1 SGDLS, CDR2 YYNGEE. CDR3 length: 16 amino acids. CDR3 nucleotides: TGTGCCAGCAGCGTAGTAGCGGGGGGTTACACCGGGGAGCTGTTTTTT. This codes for CASSVVAGGYTGELFF.

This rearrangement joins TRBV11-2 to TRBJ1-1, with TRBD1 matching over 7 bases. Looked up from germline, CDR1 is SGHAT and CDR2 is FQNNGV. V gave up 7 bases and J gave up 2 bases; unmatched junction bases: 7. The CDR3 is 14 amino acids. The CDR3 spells CASNRGQQNTEAFF. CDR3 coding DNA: TGTGCCAGCAACCGGGGACAGCAAAACACTGAAGCTTTCTTT. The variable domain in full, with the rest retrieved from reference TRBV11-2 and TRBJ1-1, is EAGVAQSPRYKIIEKRQSVAFWCNPISGHATLYWYQQILGQGPKLLIQFQNNGVVDDSQLPKDRFSAERLKGVDSTLKIQPAKLEDSAVYLCASNRGQQNTEAFFGQGTRLTVV.

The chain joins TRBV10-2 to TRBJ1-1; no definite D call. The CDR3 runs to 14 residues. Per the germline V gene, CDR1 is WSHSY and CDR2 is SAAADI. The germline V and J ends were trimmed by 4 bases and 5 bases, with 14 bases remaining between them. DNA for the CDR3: TGCGCCAGCAGTGGGCAGGTGGGAGGTACTGAAGCTTTCTTT. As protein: CASSGQVGGTEAFF.

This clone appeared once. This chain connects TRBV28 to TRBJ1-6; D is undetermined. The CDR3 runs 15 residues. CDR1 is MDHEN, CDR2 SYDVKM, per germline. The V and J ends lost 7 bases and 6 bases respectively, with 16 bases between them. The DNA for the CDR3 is TGTGCCAGCAATGACATTGGATGGTCTAATTCACCCCTCCACTTT. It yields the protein CASNDIGWSNSPLHF.

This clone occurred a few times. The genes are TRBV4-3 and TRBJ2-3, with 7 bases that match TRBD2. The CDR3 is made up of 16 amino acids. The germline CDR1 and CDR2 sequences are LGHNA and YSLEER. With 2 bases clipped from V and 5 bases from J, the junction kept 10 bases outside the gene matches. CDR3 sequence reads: CASSQSGSASGDTQYF. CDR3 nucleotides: TGCGCCAGCAGCCAAAGTGGCTCGGCTAGCGGAGATACGCAGTATTTT.

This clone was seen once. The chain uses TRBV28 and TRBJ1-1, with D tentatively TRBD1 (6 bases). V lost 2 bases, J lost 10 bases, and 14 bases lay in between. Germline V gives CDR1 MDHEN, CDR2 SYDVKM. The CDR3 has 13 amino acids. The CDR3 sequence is CASSLTRGLGAFF. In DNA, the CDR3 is TGTGCCAGCAGTTTAACAAGGGGGTTAGGAGCTTTCTTT. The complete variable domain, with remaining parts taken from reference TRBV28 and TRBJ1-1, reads DVKVTQSSRYLVKRTGEKVFLECVQDMDHENMFWYRQDPGLGLRLIYFSYDVKMKEKGDIPEGYSVSREKKERFSLILESASTNQTSMYLCASSLTRGLGAFFGQGTRLTVV.

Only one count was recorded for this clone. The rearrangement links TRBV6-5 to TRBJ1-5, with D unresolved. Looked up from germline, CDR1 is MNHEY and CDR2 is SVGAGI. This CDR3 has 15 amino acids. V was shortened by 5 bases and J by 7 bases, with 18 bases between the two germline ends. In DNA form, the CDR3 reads TGTGCCAGCAGTCTAAGAGGAGAGAGTGGACAGCCCCAGCATTTT. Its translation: CASSLRGESGQPQHF.

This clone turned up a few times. The CDR3 is CASSQAGFMGSTDTQYF. CDR3 sequence (DNA): TGCGCCAGCAGCCAGGCAGGGTTTATGGGGAGCACAGATACGCAGTATTTT. V and J are TRBV4-3 and TRBJ2-3; perhaps TRBD1 as D (5 bases). Germline V gives CDR1 LGHNA, CDR2 YSLEER. The CDR3 extends over 17 amino acids. V was pared by 3 bases and J by 0 bases, with 16 bases between.

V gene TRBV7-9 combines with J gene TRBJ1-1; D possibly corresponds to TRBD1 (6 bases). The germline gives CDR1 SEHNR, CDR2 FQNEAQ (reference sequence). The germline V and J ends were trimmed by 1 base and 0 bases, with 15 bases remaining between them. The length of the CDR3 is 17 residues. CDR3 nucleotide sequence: TGTGCCAGCAGCTTAGGACGGTTAGGACAGATGAACACTGAAGCTTTCTTT. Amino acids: CASSLGRLGQMNTEAFF.

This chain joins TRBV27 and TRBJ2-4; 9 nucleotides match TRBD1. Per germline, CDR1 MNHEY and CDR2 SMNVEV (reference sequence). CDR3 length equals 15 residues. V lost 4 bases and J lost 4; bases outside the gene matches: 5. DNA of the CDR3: TGTGCCAGCAGTTCCTCCGGGACAGGGAAAAACATTCAGTACTTC. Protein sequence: CASSSSGTGKNIQYF.